This passage covers 4 T cell receptor beta chains from one sample sequenced in a study of regulatory T cells in long-lasting Graves disease. As to time point: newly diagnosed GD, antithyroid drugs for less than 3 months. RNA from PBMCs was the source of the TCR library. Arm-PCR of CDR3 regions and iRepertoire HTBI primers were used to build TCR beta libraries. TCRdb re-called the multiplex PCR reads through MiXCR, storing one row per CDR3 protein. The sample carries roughly 530,000 distinct CDR3 sequences, around 16% recorded once. A further study also used this sample, focusing on T cells in Graves' hyperthyroidism and ophthalmopathy.

The starting material was peripheral blood mononuclear cells (PBMCs), obtained at new diagnosis, from a patient treated with antithyroid drugs. These receptor sequences come from a woman in her forties or fifties with Graves disease.

This clonotype was observed a few times. The chain carries TRBV11-2 and TRBJ2-4, with D unresolved. The germline V gene encodes CDR1 SGHAT and CDR2 FQNNGV. CDR3 length: 19 amino acids. Trimming took off 4 bases at V and 5 bases at J, with 27 bases between the two ends. The CDR3 spells CASSSVRAGGIGSQNIQYF. CDR3 bases: TGTGCCAGCAGCTCCGTTAGGGCAGGTGGAATCGGTTCCCAAAACATTCAGTACTTC.

This clonotype was detected a few times. This chain connects TRBV5-1 to TRBJ2-1, with TRBD2 matching 7 bases. The CDR3 is made up of 14 amino acids. Trimming at V came to 5 bases and at J to 6 bases, leaving 8 bases not matched to a gene. Germline V lookup: CDR1 SGHRS, CDR2 YFSETQ. This CDR3 reads CASSVAGEINEQFF. In DNA, the CDR3 is TGCGCCAGCAGTGTTGCGGGGGAGATCAATGAGCAGTTCTTC.

There are many counts of this clonotype. V usage is TRBV28 and J usage is TRBJ2-7; 8 bases agree with TRBD2. CDR1 and CDR2 from the germline V gene are MDHEN and SYDVKM. V dropped 7 bases and J dropped 6; count of bases not matched to a gene: 11. The CDR3 is made up of 14 amino acids. This CDR3 is CASIRGGAAGEQYF. In DNA form, the CDR3 reads TGTGCCAGCATCCGGGGGGGGGCTGCCGGCGAGCAGTACTTC. Looking up the rest from reference TRBV28 and TRBJ2-7 gives the full variable domain: DVKVTQSSRYLVKRTGEKVFLECVQDMDHENMFWYRQDPGLGLRLIYFSYDVKMKEKGDIPEGYSVSREKKERFSLILESASTNQTSMYLCASIRGGAAGEQYFGPGTRLTVT.

With regard to this clonotype: A read error is possible here, since a much larger clone lies one base away. The chain uses TRBV29-1 and TRBJ2-7, with 8 positions matching TRBD2. Losses at the gene ends were 7 bases for V and 3 bases for J; bases not matched to a gene: 8. The CDR3 totals 13 residues. The V gene's germline CDR1 is SQVTM and CDR2 ANQGSEA. The CDR3 nucleotides are TGCAGCGCTTGGAGCGGGAGAAACTACGAGCAGTACTTC. It is translated as CSAWSGRNYEQYF.